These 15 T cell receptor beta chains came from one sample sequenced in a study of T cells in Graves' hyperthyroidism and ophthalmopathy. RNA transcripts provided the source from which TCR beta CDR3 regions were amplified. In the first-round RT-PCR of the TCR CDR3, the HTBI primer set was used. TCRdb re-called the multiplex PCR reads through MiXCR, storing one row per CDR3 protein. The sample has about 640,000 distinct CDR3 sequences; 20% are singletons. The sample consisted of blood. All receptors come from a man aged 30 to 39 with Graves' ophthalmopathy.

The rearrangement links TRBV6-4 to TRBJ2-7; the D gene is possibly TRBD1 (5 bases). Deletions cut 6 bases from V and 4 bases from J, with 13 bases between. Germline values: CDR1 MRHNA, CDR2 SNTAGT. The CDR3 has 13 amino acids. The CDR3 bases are TGTGCCAGCAGATTTTCTAGGGGATACGAGCAGTACTTC. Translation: CASRFSRGYEQYF.

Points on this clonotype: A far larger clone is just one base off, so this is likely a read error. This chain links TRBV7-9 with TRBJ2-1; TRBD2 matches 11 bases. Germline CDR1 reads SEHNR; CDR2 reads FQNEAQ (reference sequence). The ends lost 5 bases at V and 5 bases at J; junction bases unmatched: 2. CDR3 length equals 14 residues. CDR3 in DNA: TGTGCCAGCAGCCAGGGACTAGCGGACAATGAGCAGTTCTTC. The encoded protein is CASSQGLADNEQFF.

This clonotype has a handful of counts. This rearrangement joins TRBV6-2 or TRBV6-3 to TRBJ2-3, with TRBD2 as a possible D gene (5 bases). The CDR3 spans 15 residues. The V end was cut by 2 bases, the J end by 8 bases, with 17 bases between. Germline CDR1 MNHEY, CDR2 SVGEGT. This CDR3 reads CASSYVGRGSSTQYF. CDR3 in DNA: TGTGCCAGCAGTTACGTCGGACGGGGTTCGAGTACGCAGTATTTT.

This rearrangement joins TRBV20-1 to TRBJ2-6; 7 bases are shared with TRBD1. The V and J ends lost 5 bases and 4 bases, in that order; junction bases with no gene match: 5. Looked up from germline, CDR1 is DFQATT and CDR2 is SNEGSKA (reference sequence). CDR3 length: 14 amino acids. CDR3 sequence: CSALTGDGANVLTF. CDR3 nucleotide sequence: TGCAGTGCTTTAACAGGGGACGGGGCCAACGTCCTGACTTTC.

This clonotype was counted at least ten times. Here the CDR3 reads CASSLWGRYEQYF. CDR3 coding DNA: TGTGCCAGCAGCTTATGGGGACGTTACGAGCAGTACTTC. The chain combines TRBV7-2 with TRBJ2-7; perhaps D is TRBD1 or TRBD2 (5 bases each). The V gene's germline CDR1 is SGHTA and CDR2 FQGNSA. Trimming pared 2 bases from V and 4 bases from J, leaving 9 bases between. The CDR3 has 13 residues.

CDR3 region: CASSLNRPSGNTIYF. Written as DNA, the CDR3 is TGTGCCAGCAGTTTAAACAGACCCTCTGGAAACACCATATATTTT. The J gene is TRBJ1-3, the V gene TRBV28; D call uncertain. V lost 2 bases and J lost 0, with 8 bases in between. CDR1 MDHEN and CDR2 SYDVKM come from the germline V gene. The CDR3 loop spans 15 amino acids. Complete variable domain (other parts from reference TRBV28 and TRBJ1-3): DVKVTQSSRYLVKRTGEKVFLECVQDMDHENMFWYRQDPGLGLRLIYFSYDVKMKEKGDIPEGYSVSREKKERFSLILESASTNQTSMYLCASSLNRPSGNTIYFGEGSWLTVV.

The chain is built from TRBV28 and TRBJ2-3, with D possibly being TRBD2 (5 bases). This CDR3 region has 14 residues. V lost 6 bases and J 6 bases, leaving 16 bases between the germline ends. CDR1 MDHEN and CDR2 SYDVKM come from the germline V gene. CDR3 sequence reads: CASRGVAGWDTQYF. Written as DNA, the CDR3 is TGTGCCAGCAGGGGAGTAGCAGGATGGGATACGCAGTATTTT.

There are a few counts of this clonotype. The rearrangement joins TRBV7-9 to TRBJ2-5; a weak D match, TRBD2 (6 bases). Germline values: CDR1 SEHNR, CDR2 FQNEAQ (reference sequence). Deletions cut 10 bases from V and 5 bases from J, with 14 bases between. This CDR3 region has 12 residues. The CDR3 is CAILGDLETQYF. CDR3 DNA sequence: TGTGCCATCCTGGGGGACTTGGAGACCCAGTACTTC.

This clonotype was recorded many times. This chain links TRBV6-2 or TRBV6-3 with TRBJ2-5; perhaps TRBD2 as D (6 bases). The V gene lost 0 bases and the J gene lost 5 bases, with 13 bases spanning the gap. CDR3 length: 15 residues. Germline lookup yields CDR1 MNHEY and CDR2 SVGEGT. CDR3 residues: CASSYSTAGTETQYF. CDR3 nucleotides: TGTGCCAGCAGTTACTCGACGGCGGGAACGGAGACCCAGTACTTC.

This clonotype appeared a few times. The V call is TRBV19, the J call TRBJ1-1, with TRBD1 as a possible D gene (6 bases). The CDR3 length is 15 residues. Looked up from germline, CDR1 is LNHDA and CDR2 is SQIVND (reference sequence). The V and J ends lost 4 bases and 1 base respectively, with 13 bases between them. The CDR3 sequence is CASSKRGGPNTEAFF. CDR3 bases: TGTGCCAGTAGTAAGAGAGGGGGTCCGAACACTGAAGCTTTCTTT. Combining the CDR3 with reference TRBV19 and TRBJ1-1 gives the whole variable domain DGGITQSPKYLFRKEGQNVTLSCEQNLNHDAMYWYRQDPGQGLRLIYYSQIVNDFQKGDIAEGYSVSREKKESFPLTVTSAQKNPTAFYLCASSKRGGPNTEAFFGQGTRLTVV.

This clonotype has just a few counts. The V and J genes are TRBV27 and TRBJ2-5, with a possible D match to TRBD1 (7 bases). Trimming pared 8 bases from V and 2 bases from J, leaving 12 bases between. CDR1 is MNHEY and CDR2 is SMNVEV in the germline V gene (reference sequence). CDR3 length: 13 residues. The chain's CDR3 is CASGGTAQETQYF. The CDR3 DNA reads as TGTGCCAGCGGGGGGACAGCACAAGAGACCCAGTACTTC.

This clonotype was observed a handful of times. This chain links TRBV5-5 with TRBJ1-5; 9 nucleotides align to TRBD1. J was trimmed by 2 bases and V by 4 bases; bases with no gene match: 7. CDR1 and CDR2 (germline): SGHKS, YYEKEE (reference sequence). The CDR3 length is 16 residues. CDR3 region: CASSGWTGEGNQPQHF. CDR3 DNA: TGTGCCAGCAGCGGCTGGACAGGGGAAGGCAATCAGCCCCAGCATTTT.

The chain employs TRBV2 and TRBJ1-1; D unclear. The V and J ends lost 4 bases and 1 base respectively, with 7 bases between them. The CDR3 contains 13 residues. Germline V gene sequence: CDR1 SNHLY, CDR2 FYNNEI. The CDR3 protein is CASSAEENTEAFF. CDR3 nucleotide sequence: TGTGCCAGCAGTGCGGAAGAGAACACTGAAGCTTTCTTT.

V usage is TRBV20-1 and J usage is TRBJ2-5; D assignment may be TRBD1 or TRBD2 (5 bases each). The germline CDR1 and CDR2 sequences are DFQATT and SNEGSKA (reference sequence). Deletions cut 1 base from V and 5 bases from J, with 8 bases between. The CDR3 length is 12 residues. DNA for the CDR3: TGCAGTGCTAGAGGGGACGCGGAGACCCAGTACTTC. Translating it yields CSARGDAETQYF.

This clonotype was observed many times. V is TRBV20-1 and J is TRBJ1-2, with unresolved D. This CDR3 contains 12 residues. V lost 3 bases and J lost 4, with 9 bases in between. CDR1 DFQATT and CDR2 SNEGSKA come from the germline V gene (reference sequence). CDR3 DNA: TGCAGTGCTAGGGGAGCGGTCTATGGCTACACCTTC. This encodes CSARGAVYGYTF.